One sample yielded the 20 T cell receptor beta chains listed below, sequenced in a study of CD8+ T cells in alopecia areata. Sequencing used cDNA as its template, made by extracting RNA and reverse transcribing it. Assay: immunoSEQ multiplex PCR; the TCRdb copy retains only in-frame clones and omits some. The sample contains about 120,000 clones, 50% to 55% of which appear only once. The treatment here: oral pan-JAK inhibitor, 5-10 mg twice daily. The specimen comprised CD4+ T cells sorted from blood, sampled at week 4, from a patient treated with tofacitinib. The source is a human donor with alopecia areata.

The chain is built from TRBV15 and TRBJ2-7; D tentatively reads TRBD1 or TRBD2 (5 bases each). The CDR3 covers 17 residues. CDR1 is LNHNV and CDR2 is YYDKDF in the germline V gene (reference sequence). Trimming removed 1 base from V and 1 base from J, with 17 bases in between. CDR3 sequence (DNA): TGTGCCACCAGCAGAGCTTACACCGGGACGATTTCCTACGAGCAGTACTTC. It encodes CATSRAYTGTISYEQYF.

This chain joins TRBV5-4 and TRBJ1-2; D unclear. The CDR3 runs 12 residues. Per the germline V gene, CDR1 is SGHNT and CDR2 is YYREEE (reference sequence). The germline V and J ends were trimmed by 4 bases and 3 bases, with 7 bases remaining between them. The CDR3 DNA reads TGTGCCAGCAGCCAGGACTACTATGGCTACACCTTC. This translates into CASSQDYYGYTF.

This clone was counted a few times. The CDR3 DNA reads TGCAGCGTAGCCAGAAGCTCCTACGAGCAGTACTTC. Its translation: CSVARSSYEQYF. The genes are TRBV29-1 and TRBJ2-7; no clear D. Germline-derived CDR1 and CDR2 are SQVTM and ANQGSEA. The CDR3 covers 12 residues. V lost 6 bases, J lost 0 bases, and 9 bases lay in between.

This clone was counted only a few times. The J gene is TRBJ2-7, the V gene TRBV4-1; D gene uncertain. The CDR3 length is 14 residues. Trimming cost V 0 bases and J 3 bases, with 9 bases left between them. CDR1 and CDR2 (germline): MGHRA, YSYEKL. This CDR3 reads CASSQEAVYYEQYF. CDR3 in DNA: TGCGCCAGCAGCCAAGAGGCTGTGTACTACGAGCAGTACTTC.

About this clone itself: Other DNA variants within this sample encode the same CDR3. The gene calls are TRBV30 and TRBJ1-5; D uncertain. The CDR3 runs 13 residues. From germline, CDR1 is GTSNPN and CDR2 SVGIG (reference sequence). Between the trimmed V and J ends, which lost 0 bases and 1 base, there was a span of 4 bases. CDR3 nucleotide sequence: TGTGCCTGGAGTGTAGGGAGCAATCAGCCCCAGCATTTT. Its protein product is CAWSVGSNQPQHF.

The V call is TRBV30, the J call TRBJ2-1, with TRBD2 matching over 8 bases. The CDR3 totals 14 residues. With V trimmed by 3 bases and J by 9 bases, 10 bases remained unmatched. Germline V CDR1 and CDR2: GTSNPN, SVGIG (reference sequence). CDR3 sequence reads: CAWSLRGGFAEQFF. The CDR3 DNA reads TGTGCCTGGAGCCTTCGCGGGGGGTTCGCTGAGCAGTTCTTC.

The chain recombines TRBV11-1 with TRBJ2-3; no reliable D call. V was shortened by 2 bases and J by 4 bases, with 10 bases between the two germline ends. The germline CDR1 and CDR2 sequences are SGHAT and FQDESV (reference sequence). This CDR3 spans 14 amino acids. The chain's CDR3 is CASSLSDAADTQYF. For the CDR3, the DNA is TGTGCCAGCAGCTTAAGTGATGCGGCAGATACGCAGTATTTT.

V gene TRBV9 combines with J gene TRBJ1-3, with TRBD1 matching 7 bases. The CDR3 is made up of 14 amino acids. The germline V gene has CDR1 SGDLS and CDR2 YYNGEE. Trimming removed 4 bases from V and 4 bases from J; junction bases left unmatched: 5. CDR3 region: CASSLTGVGNTIYF. CDR3 sequence (DNA): TGTGCCAGCAGCTTAACAGGGGTCGGAAACACCATATATTTT.

The chain employs TRBV6-5 and TRBJ1-5; D not certain. The CDR3 has 15 residues. The germline V and J ends were trimmed by 6 bases and 0 bases, with 12 bases remaining between them. Germline CDR1 is MNHEY and CDR2 is SVGAGI. The CDR3 DNA reads as TGTGCCAGCAGCCGGGAGTCTTATAGCAATCAGCCCCAGCATTTT. Translation gives CASSRESYSNQPQHF.

The chain links TRBV5-1 to TRBJ2-1, with 9 bases matching TRBD2. V trimming: 0 bases; J trimming: 8 bases; junction bases outside the gene matches: 9. The germline CDR1 and CDR2 sequences are SGHRS and YFSETQ. This CDR3 is 16 amino acids long. CDR3 sequence reads: CASSLVAGGPWDEQFF. The CDR3 DNA sequence: TGCGCCAGCAGCTTGGTGGCGGGAGGGCCGTGGGATGAGCAGTTCTTC.

CDR3 in DNA: TGCAGCGTTGGAACCACAGGGGACCCTTTCGCTGTCTATGGCTACACCTTC. Its protein is CSVGTTGDPFAVYGYTF. The chain is built from TRBV29-1 and TRBJ1-2; 7 nucleotides agree with TRBD1. CDR1 and CDR2 from the germline V gene are SQVTM and ANQGSEA. V lost 4 bases and J lost 4; bases outside the gene matches: 18. This CDR3 has 17 residues.

CDR3 residues: CAWHRGDSNSPLHF. The CDR3 DNA follows: TGTGCCTGGCACAGGGGAGATAGCAATTCACCCCTCCACTTT. The chain is built from TRBV30 and TRBJ1-6; 7 bases agree with TRBD1. Germline CDR1 is GTSNPN and CDR2 is SVGIG (reference sequence). The CDR3 is 14 amino acids. The V segment lost 5 bases and the J segment 7 bases; nucleotides outside the gene matches: 8.

This clone was counted between two and nine times. The chain has TRBV6-6 and TRBJ2-2, with a tentative D call TRBD2 (6 bases). Germline CDR1 and CDR2: MNHNY and SVGAGI (reference sequence). V was clipped by 7 bases and J by 6 bases, with 21 bases between them. This CDR3 spans 16 amino acids. CDR3 in amino acids: CASTYGGTRRAGELFF. In DNA form, the CDR3 reads TGTGCCAGCACCTACGGGGGAACACGGAGAGCCGGGGAGCTGTTTTTT.

The chain links TRBV15 to TRBJ1-2, with D possibly TRBD1 on 6 matching bases. The CDR3 contains 15 residues. The germline gives CDR1 LNHNV, CDR2 YYDKDF (reference sequence). V was trimmed by 1 base and J by 10 bases, leaving 19 bases between them. The CDR3 sequence: CATSRVGGTLSDYTF. DNA for the CDR3: TGTGCCACCAGCAGAGTAGGGGGGACACTCTCCGACTACACCTTC.

The rearrangement joins TRBV5-1 to TRBJ1-5; 9 nucleotides match TRBD1. There are 15 residues in the CDR3. Germline CDR1 is SGHRS and CDR2 is YFSETQ. The V gene end was trimmed by 0 bases and the J gene end by 6 bases; junction bases not matched to a gene: 4. DNA for the CDR3: TGCGCCAGCAGCTTGGAGGGACAGGGAACTCAGCCCCAGCATTTT. Protein sequence: CASSLEGQGTQPQHF.

The chain uses TRBV30 and TRBJ2-5, with D unclear. This CDR3 has 11 amino acids. Germline V gene lookup returns CDR1 GTSNPN and CDR2 SVGIG (reference sequence). Between the trimmed V and J ends, which lost 0 bases and 5 bases, there was a span of 4 bases. The CDR3 region is CAWSVMETQYF. CDR3 sequence (DNA): TGTGCCTGGAGTGTAATGGAGACCCAGTACTTC.

The gene calls are TRBV7-8 and TRBJ2-5; D gene unclear. The CDR3 spans 11 residues. V was shortened by 3 bases and J by 2 bases, with 1 base between the two germline ends. Germline V gene sequence: CDR1 SGHVS, CDR2 FQNEAQ. The CDR3 DNA is TGTGCCAGCAGCTTTCAAGAGACCCAGTACTTC. Its protein product is CASSFQETQYF.

The table lists this clone with a few counts. CDR3 nucleotides: TGCAGCGCCCGGGGGGCTACAGATACGCAGTATTTT. It codes for CSARGATDTQYF. This chain links TRBV29-1 with TRBJ2-3, with D possibly being TRBD2 (7 bases). The CDR3 length is 12 residues. Germline V gene sequence: CDR1 SQVTM, CDR2 ANQGSEA. Trimming took off 7 bases at V and 3 bases at J, with 11 bases between the two ends.

The rearrangement joins TRBV5-1 to TRBJ1-1, with D perhaps TRBD1 (6 bases). Germline assignment: CDR1 SGHRS and CDR2 YFSETQ. Trimming removed 4 bases from V and 0 bases from J, with 7 bases in between. This CDR3 region has 13 residues. CDR3 bases: TGCGCCAGCAGCAACAGGGTGAACACTGAAGCTTTCTTT. Protein: CASSNRVNTEAFF.

This chain connects TRBV29-1 to TRBJ2-2; unclear D gene. This CDR3 comprises 14 residues. CDR1 and CDR2 from the germline V gene are SQVTM and ANQGSEA. The V gene lost 2 bases and the J gene lost 3 bases, with 10 bases spanning the gap. The chain's CDR3 is CSVEQAEHTGELFF. CDR3 in DNA: TGCAGCGTTGAACAGGCCGAACACACCGGGGAGCTGTTTTTT.